The 13 T cell receptor beta chains in this list originate from one sample, sequenced in a study of radiotherapy plus CTLA-4 blockade in lung cancer. Some clones are missing from TCRdb's copy, which holds only in-frame ones; the method was immunoSEQ multiplex PCR. The sample yields 30,000 to 45,000 clones, 70% to 75% seen once. This specimen consisted of peripheral blood, obtained from a patient treated with radiotherapy plus ipilimumab. The receptors shown here come from a human donor with non-small cell lung cancer who had stable disease on radiotherapy plus ipilimumab.

This clone came up once. The chain combines TRBV4-3 with TRBJ1-1, with D possibly being TRBD1 (5 bases). Germline V gives CDR1 LGHNA, CDR2 YSLEER. This CDR3 has 13 amino acids. V lost 4 bases and J lost 2, with 8 bases in between. CDR3 residues: CASSPGGNTEAFF. In DNA form, the CDR3 reads TGCGCCAGCAGCCCTGGGGGTAACACTGAAGCTTTCTTT.

V gene TRBV9 combines with J gene TRBJ1-1; D is possibly TRBD1 (6 bases). Germline V gene sequence: CDR1 SGDLS, CDR2 YYNGEE. V lost 3 bases and J lost 1, with 16 bases in between. This CDR3 is built from 16 residues. CDR3 nucleotides: TGTGCCAGCAGCGCAGCTCCCGGGACACCGAACACTGAAGCTTTCTTT. Residues: CASSAAPGTPNTEAFF.

The chain carries TRBV28 and TRBJ1-1, with D unresolved. Germline V gives CDR1 MDHEN, CDR2 SYDVKM. The length of the CDR3 is 12 residues. Trimming removed 3 bases from V and 3 bases from J, with 5 bases in between. CDR3 DNA: TGTGCCAGCAGTTTGCAGGACACTGAAGCTTTCTTT. It codes for CASSLQDTEAFF.

This clone has only a few counts. This chain connects TRBV5-8 to TRBJ1-5; unclear D gene. Germline CDR1 reads SGHTS; CDR2 reads YDEGEE. The CDR3 is 13 residues long. The V end lost 1 base, the J end lost 2 bases, and 4 bases lay between the germline ends. CDR3 sequence: CASSLTGNQPQHF. CDR3 bases: TGTGCCAGCAGCTTGACAGGCAATCAGCCCCAGCATTTT. The full variable domain, in which reference TRBV5-8 and TRBJ1-5 provide the parts outside the CDR3, is EAGVTQSPTHLIKTRGQQATLRCSPISGHTSVYWYQQALGLGLQFLLWYDEGEERNRGNFPPRFSGRQFPNYSSELNVNALELEDSALYLCASSLTGNQPQHFGDGTRLSIL.

This clone is deemed medium-sized. The chain has TRBV19 and TRBJ1-2; TRBD1 matches at 8 bases. Germline trimming cut 7 bases from V and 4 bases from J; bases unmatched to any gene: 8. The germline gives CDR1 LNHDA, CDR2 SQIVND (reference sequence). The CDR3 is made up of 14 amino acids. The CDR3 DNA reads TGTGCCAGTAATCCTGGACAGGGAGGCTATGGCTACACCTTC. Translating it yields CASNPGQGGYGYTF. The full variable domain, with the rest looked up from reference TRBV19 and TRBJ1-2, is DGGITQSPKYLFRKEGQNVTLSCEQNLNHDAMYWYRQDPGQGLRLIYYSQIVNDFQKGDIAEGYSVSREKKESFPLTVTSAQKNPTAFYLCASNPGQGGYGYTFGSGTRLTVV.

The CDR3 DNA sequence: TGTGCCAGCAGTCCCAGGGGTAACCAAGAGACCCAGTACTTC. This translates into CASSPRGNQETQYF. The chain is built from TRBV6-5 and TRBJ2-5; possibly TRBD1 for D (6 bases). With 5 bases removed from V and 0 bases from J, the gap between germline ends came to 10 bases. The CDR3 is 14 residues long. Germline CDR1 MNHEY, CDR2 SVGAGI.

The J gene is TRBJ1-1, the V gene TRBV5-6, with no clear D. The CDR3 spans 18 residues. CDR1 and CDR2 (germline): SGHDT, YYEEEE. Trimming pared 4 bases from V and 0 bases from J, leaving 22 bases between. The CDR3 nucleotides read TGTGCCAGCAGCGAACCTAAAAGGGCCTCTACTATGAACACTGAAGCTTTCTTT. Its translation: CASSEPKRASTMNTEAFF.

A few counts support this clone. The genes are TRBV6-4 and TRBJ1-1; D is perhaps TRBD1 (5 bases). This CDR3 comprises 14 residues. Germline V lookup: CDR1 MRHNA, CDR2 SNTAGT. The ends were cut back, 2 bases at V and 5 bases at J, with 12 bases in the middle. The CDR3 DNA reads TGTGCCAGCAGTGACGGGCAGGGTGGGACTGAAGCTTTCTTT. It translates to CASSDGQGGTEAFF.

CDR3 coding DNA: TGTGCCAGCAGTTTAGACAGGCGTAACTATGGCTACACCTTC. Translating it yields CASSLDRRNYGYTF. The rearrangement links TRBV27 to TRBJ1-2, with a weak D call TRBD1 (6 bases). V shed 2 bases and J shed 1 base, with 8 bases lying between them. The CDR3 totals 14 residues. Germline-derived CDR1 and CDR2 are MNHEY and SMNVEV (reference sequence).

This clone was found a few times. The chain carries TRBV10-3 and TRBJ2-1; TRBD2 aligns across 12 bases. This CDR3 contains 16 residues. The J segment lost 7 bases and the V segment lost 0 bases, leaving 4 bases of the junction unmatched. From germline, CDR1 is ENHRY and CDR2 SYGVKD. In DNA form, the CDR3 reads TGTGCCATCAGTGAGTCCCCTAGCGGGGGGGCAAATGAGCAGTTCTTC. It specifies CAISESPSGGANEQFF.

The chain couples TRBV29-1 to TRBJ1-1; weak D call: TRBD1 (5 bases). Trimming took 0 bases from V and 9 from J, leaving 11 bases between them. Germline assignment: CDR1 SQVTM and CDR2 ANQGSEA. The CDR3 consists of 12 residues. CDR3 protein: CSVEEYWGKAFF. CDR3 DNA: TGCAGCGTTGAAGAGTATTGGGGGAAAGCTTTCTTT.

This clone was recorded only once. This chain uses TRBV11-3 with TRBJ2-3; the D gene is possibly TRBD1 (5 bases). The CDR3 covers 13 residues. V lost 1 base to trimming and J lost 6 bases, with 8 bases between them. CDR1 SGHNT and CDR2 YENEEA come from the germline V gene. In DNA, the CDR3 is TGTGCCAGCAGCTTAGGGGGCCAGGATACGCAGTATTTT. It encodes CASSLGGQDTQYF. Based on the CDR3 plus reference TRBV11-3 and TRBJ2-3, the full variable domain is EAGVVQSPRYKIIEKKQPVAFWCNPISGHNTLYWYLQNLGQGPELLIRYENEEAVDDSQLPKDRFSAERLKGVDSTLKIQPAELGDSAVYLCASSLGGQDTQYFGPGTRLTVL.

This chain connects TRBV27 to TRBJ2-2, with 9 bases that match TRBD2. The CDR3 contains 17 residues. J gave up 0 bases and V 2 bases, and 4 bases lay outside the gene matches. CDR1 and CDR2 (germline): MNHEY, SMNVEV (reference sequence). The CDR3: CASSLVAGVPNTGELFF. The CDR3 DNA reads TGTGCCAGCAGTTTAGTAGCGGGGGTTCCGAACACCGGGGAGCTGTTTTTT.